This T cell receptor (beta chain) was captured in a study of T cell changes during pregnancy in multiple sclerosis. This clone was detected a few times. The CDR3 runs 15 residues. Germline CDR1 reads MNHEY; CDR2 reads SMNVEV (reference sequence). Trimming stripped 2 bases from V and 4 bases from J, with 15 bases between. Profiled with immunoSEQ multiplex PCR; TCRdb holds only in-frame clones, not every one. The sample consists of approximately 100,000 clones, under 95% of them appearing once. The material was peripheral blood, obtained after pregnancy. The chain uses TRBV27 and TRBJ2-7; TRBD2 might be the D (6 bases). This sequence originates from a female donor with multiple sclerosis, enrolled in a pregnancy study. The DNA of the CDR3 is TGTGCCAGCAGTTTAGGGTCGGGAGTGATGTACGAGCAGTACTTC. Encoded protein: CASSLGSGVMYEQYF.